Listed below are T cell receptor beta chains from one sample, sequenced in a study of CD8 T cells in Susac syndrome. TCRdb analysed the immunoSEQ multiplex PCR reads with MiXCR anew, one entry per CDR3 protein. Of about 100,000 distinct CDR3 sequences in the sample, roughly 93% were seen once. The specimen sequenced was CD8+ T cells from PBMCs. The receptors come from a human donor in good health. The CDR3 runs from the conserved cysteine through the conserved F or W. A D gene is named only where the DNA matches it firmly. Expanded clones are given a class, and other clones once, few, many or no size at all.

CSVGEGGYGYTF	TGCAGCGTTGGTGAGGGGGGCTATGGCTACACCTTC	NA	NA	TRBV29-1	TRBJ1-2	12
CASRRDTGANVLTF	TGCGCCAGTCGAAGGGATACTGGGGCCAACGTCCTGACTTTC	NA	NA	TRBV5-1	TRBJ2-6	14
CASSVVMGSNSPLHF	TGTGCCAGCAGCGTGGTGATGGGGTCTAATTCACCCCTCCACTTT	NA	NA	TRBV2	TRBJ1-6	15
CASSSVPHGTDTQYF	TGTGCCAGCAGCTCCGTGCCGCATGGCACAGATACGCAGTATTTT	NA	once	TRBV7-9	TRBJ2-3	15
CASSQVISSDEQFF	TGCGCCAGCAGCCAAGTGATCTCAAGTGATGAGCAGTTCTTC	NA	NA	TRBV4-1	TRBJ2-1	14
CASSPRTGEAFF	TGTGCCAGCAGCCCCCGTACAGGGGAGGCTTTCTTT	TRBD1	few	TRBV7-6	TRBJ1-1	12
CASSYSRGKGTDTQYF	TGTGCCAGCAGTTACTCGCGGGGGAAAGGAACAGATACGCAGTATTTT	TRBD2	few	TRBV6-8	TRBJ2-3	16
CSARETGGILGYTF	TGCAGTGCTAGAGAAACAGGGGGGATTCTCGGCTACACCTTC	TRBD1	NA	TRBV20-1	TRBJ1-2	14
CASSRDSDSYNEQFF	TGTGCCAGCAGCAGGGACAGCGACTCCTACAATGAGCAGTTCTTC	TRBD1	NA	TRBV6-4	TRBJ2-1	15
CATSRDLGDREGNQPQHF	TGTGCCACCAGCAGAGATCTCGGGGACAGGGAGGGTAATCAGCCCCAGCATTTT	TRBD1	NA	TRBV15	TRBJ1-5	18
CASSISRRQDLNQPQHF	TGTGCCAGTAGTATAAGCAGACGACAGGACCTCAATCAGCCCCAGCATTTT	NA	NA	TRBV19	TRBJ1-5	17
CSVELGLGEQYF	TGCAGCGTTGAACTAGGATTGGGCGAGCAGTACTTC	NA	NA	TRBV29-1	TRBJ2-7	12
CSARDHSETYNEQFF	TGCAGTGCTAGAGATCATTCCGAGACCTACAATGAGCAGTTCTTC	NA	NA	TRBV20-1	TRBJ2-1	15
CASSPTGGPQDEQFF	TGTGCCAGCTCACCTACAGGGGGTCCTCAGGATGAGCAGTTCTTC	TRBD1	NA	TRBV18	TRBJ2-1	15
CASSEALRQGDKFF	TGTGCCAGCAGTGAAGCGCTTCGACAGGGTGATAAGTTCTTC	TRBD1	NA	TRBV6-1	TRBJ2-1	14
CASSGEMGSTDTQYF	TGTGCCAGCAGTGGAGAAATGGGTAGCACAGATACGCAGTATTTT	NA	NA	TRBV6-1	TRBJ2-3	15
CASGTNAHEQYF	TGTGCTAGTGGTACGAATGCCCACGAGCAGTACTTC	NA	once	TRBV12-5	TRBJ2-7	12
CASSYGGTEAFF	TGTGCCAGCAGTTATGGGGGCACTGAAGCTTTCTTT	NA	medium-sized	TRBV6-6	TRBJ1-1	12